These T cell receptor beta chains were read from a single sample in a study of PD-1 blockade in classical Hodgkin lymphoma. Clones were read by immunoSEQ multiplex PCR, and TCRdb kept only the in-frame ones, dropping some. Altogether 25,000 to 35,000 clones are present, just over 70% being singletons, with the ten largest covering roughly 4%. This sample comprised peripheral blood mononuclear cells (PBMCs), obtained before the second cycle of nivolumab. Receptors originate from a human donor with classical Hodgkin lymphoma. Each CDR3 is given with its conserved first and last residue. D genes are given only for firm matches. Clone size is stated in some rows and not others, as once, few, many or a class when expanded.

size	V	J	D	DNA	CDR3
NA	TRBV2	TRBJ1-4	NA	TGTGCCAGCAGTGGATGGACAGTGAATGAAAAACTGTTTTTT	CASSGWTVNEKLFF
NA	TRBV29-1	TRBJ2-3	TRBD2	TGCAGCGCTAGACTAGCGGGGGGCCCATTATCGTATTTT	CSARLAGGPLSYF
NA	TRBV6-6	TRBJ1-3	NA	TGTGCCACCCTGGGATCTGGAAACACCATATATTTT	CATLGSGNTIYF
NA	TRBV7-9	TRBJ2-5	TRBD2	TGTGCCAGCAGCTTGTCGGGAGGGTCCGAGACCCAGTACTTC	CASSLSGGSETQYF
NA	TRBV5-1	TRBJ2-1	TRBD2	TGCGCCAGCAGCTTGGGGACTAGCGGAAACAATGAGCAGTTCTTC	CASSLGTSGNNEQFF
NA	TRBV5-6	TRBJ1-5	TRBD1	TGTGCCAGCAGCTTGAGGGGGACAGGGAACCTCGGTCAGCCCCAGCATTTT	CASSLRGTGNLGQPQHF
NA	TRBV6-5	TRBJ1-2	NA	TGTGCCAGCAGAAGGGGTTATGGCTACACCTTC	CASRRGYGYTF
NA	TRBV2	TRBJ2-1	TRBD1	TGTGCCAGCAGTACTCGACAGGGGACGTACAATGAGCAGTTCTTC	CASSTRQGTYNEQFF
NA	TRBV27	TRBJ1-4	NA	TGTGCCAGCCGGTACCTGGGCACTAATGAAAAACTGTTTTTT	CASRYLGTNEKLFF
few	TRBV7-2	TRBJ2-6	NA	TGTGCCAGCAGCCCCCAGACACAGAGCTCTGGGGCCAACGTCCTGACTTTC	CASSPQTQSSGANVLTF
NA	TRBV14	TRBJ2-3	TRBD2	TGTGCCAGCAGCCAAGAAGCTAGCGGGGGGGCAGATACGCAGTATTTT	CASSQEASGGADTQYF
NA	TRBV27	TRBJ1-6	NA	TGTGCCAGCAGTTTTGCAGGGCCTAATTCACCCCTCCACTTT	CASSFAGPNSPLHF
NA	TRBV6-5	TRBJ1-5	NA	TGTGCCAGCAGCCGGACTCGGCAGGGCGGTCAGCCCCAGCATTTT	CASSRTRQGGQPQHF
NA	TRBV28	TRBJ2-3	TRBD1	TGTGCCAGCAGTCAACAGGGGGCGAGAGCAGATACGCAGTATTTT	CASSQQGARADTQYF
NA	TRBV6-5	TRBJ1-2	TRBD1	TGTGCCAGCAAGACAGGGGTGTATGGCTACACCTTC	CASKTGVYGYTF
NA	TRBV6-5	TRBJ2-2	NA	TGTGCCAGCAGTTACCTACGAAACACCGGGGAGCTGTTTTTT	CASSYLRNTGELFF
NA	TRBV19	TRBJ2-3	NA	TGTGCCAGTGGGGGACTTCCTAGCACAGATACGCAGTATTTT	CASGGLPSTDTQYF
NA	TRBV28	TRBJ1-5	NA	TGTGCCAGCACTAGGGCGGGCAGCAATCAGCCCCAGCATTTT	CASTRAGSNQPQHF
NA	TRBV7-9	TRBJ2-7	TRBD2	TGTGCCAGCAGCGTAGGTTTCGAGCGGGGGGTCGGGTCCTACGAGCAGTACTTC	CASSVGFERGVGSYEQYF
NA	TRBV7-2	TRBJ2-7	NA	TGTGCCAGCAGCTTAGCGGTCGGAAGCTCCTACGAGCAGTACTTC	CASSLAVGSSYEQYF
NA	TRBV23-1	TRBJ2-7	NA	TGCGCCAGCAGTCAAACCTCGACAAGCATCCCCGTACCCGAGCAGTACTTC	CASSQTSTSIPVPEQYF
NA	TRBV4-2	TRBJ2-4	TRBD2	TGTGCCAGCAGCCAAGGGCTCTGGAGCGGGACGTCCAAAAACATTCAGTACTTC	CASSQGLWSGTSKNIQYF
NA	TRBV6-5	TRBJ2-7	NA	TGTGCCAGCAGGCCCAGTCGTGGGATTGCCTACGAGCAGTACTTC	CASRPSRGIAYEQYF
NA	TRBV7-3	TRBJ2-2	NA	TGTGCCAGCAGCTTAACGTCGGGACACAACACCGGGGAGCTGTTTTTT	CASSLTSGHNTGELFF
NA	TRBV19	TRBJ2-7	NA	TGTGCCACCGGGGGTCGTGGCGATTCCTACGAGCAGTACTTC	CATGGRGDSYEQYF
NA	TRBV6-6	TRBJ1-2	NA	TGTGCCAGCAGTTACCAGCCAGGCCCCGGCTATGGCTACACCTTC	CASSYQPGPGYGYTF
NA	TRBV28	TRBJ1-2	TRBD1	TGTGCCAGCAGGACCAGGAGATCTGACAGGGTCTATGGCTACACCTTC	CASRTRRSDRVYGYTF
few	TRBV4-1	TRBJ2-7	TRBD1	TGCGCCAGCAGCCAACCGACAGGGGGTAAGACCGACGAGCAGTACTTC	CASSQPTGGKTDEQYF
few	TRBV2	TRBJ2-2	NA	TGTGCCAGCAGTTCCGACACCGGGGAGCTGTTTTTT	CASSSDTGELFF
few	TRBV6-1	TRBJ2-7	TRBD2	TGTGCCAGCAGCCCCGGGACTAGTATCTACGAGCAGTACTTC	CASSPGTSIYEQYF
NA	TRBV7-3	TRBJ2-2	NA	TGTGCCAGCAGCTTTTCCAACACCGGGGAGCTGTTTTTT	CASSFSNTGELFF
NA	TRBV7-2	TRBJ2-1	NA	TGTGCCAGCAGCTTGAGGGGCTCCTACAATGAGCAGTTCTTC	CASSLRGSYNEQFF
few	TRBV28	TRBJ1-2	TRBD1	TGTGCCAGCAGTATCGACAGGGAGGCCTATGGCTACACCTTC	CASSIDREAYGYTF
once	TRBV19	TRBJ2-1	NA	TGTGCCAGTCGCTACCGGGGGCCCTACAATGAGCAGTTCTTC	CASRYRGPYNEQFF
NA	TRBV5-1	TRBJ1-1	NA	TGCGCCAGCAGCCTGGAGGCCAGGGCTGGCACTGAAGCTTTCTTT	CASSLEARAGTEAFF
NA	TRBV7-2	TRBJ2-7	TRBD2	TGTGCCAGCAGCTTGACTAGCGGGGGGTACGAGCAGTACTTC	CASSLTSGGYEQYF
NA	TRBV11-2	TRBJ2-1	TRBD2	TGTGCCAGCAGCTTAGTCCTGCTAGCGGGGGGGTACAATGAGCAGTTCTTC	CASSLVLLAGGYNEQFF
NA	TRBV27	TRBJ1-2	TRBD1	TGTGCCAGCAGTTCAGGGGGCGGCTATGGCTACACCTTC	CASSSGGGYGYTF
NA	TRBV5-1	TRBJ1-2	NA	TGCGCCAGCAGCTTGGGACAGCCTCAAAACTATGGCTACACCTTC	CASSLGQPQNYGYTF
NA	TRBV5-1	TRBJ1-1	NA	TGCGCCAGCAGCCTACAGGGATTGATGAACACTGAAGCTTTCTTT	CASSLQGLMNTEAFF
NA	TRBV5-1	TRBJ2-7	TRBD1	TGCGCCAGCAGCTTCGCCTACAGGGGCTCCCGCTCCTACGAGCAGTACTTC	CASSFAYRGSRSYEQYF
NA	TRBV5-5	TRBJ2-7	TRBD2	TGTGCCAGCAGCTTGGATACTAGCGTGGACGAGCAGTACTTC	CASSLDTSVDEQYF